This record concerns one T cell receptor beta chain sequence. There is no known antigen for this receptor. The junction departs from germline at one end; a sequencing error may be responsible. This sample was taken from a study of tumor-infiltrating lymphocytes in primary liver carcinoma (dated by TCRdb to about 2017). Study-level background: Roughly five patients with histopathologically diagnosed primary liver carcinoma underwent surgical resection in China between late 2015 and March 2016. Of the five patients (three men and two women, aged 30 to 69 years), four had hepatocellular carcinoma and one had combined HCC and intrahepatic cholangiocarcinoma. Tumors of the five patients were stage T1-T3 N0M0 with maximum diameters of roughly 4.2 to 11 cm. Each sample produced about 3.65 to 8 million productive TCRbeta reads, and read depth showed no significant difference between tissue types. Across five regions of each liver tumor, along with adjacent normal tissue and blood, the study brought together TCRbeta repertoire sequencing, expression microarrays and whole-exome sequencing. A total of some 35 specimens from 5 patients went through TCRbeta repertoire sequencing, namely 25 tumor regions, 5 adjacent noncancerous liver tissues and 5 peripheral blood samples. Repertoires from technical replicates were highly reproducible, with mean shared-clone rates approximately 0.88 and correlation coefficients above 0.95.

CDR1 and CDR2, looked up from the germline V gene, are MNHNS and SASEGT. The cysteine opens and the phenylalanine closes a CDR3 of 15 amino acids. Only the CDR3 portion is preserved as DNA: 45 bases, with reading frame beginning at the first base. Blood RNA was extracted from unsorted whole blood with TRIzol reagent; germline DNA came from the DNeasy Blood & Tissue kit. At the time of sampling, the patients were treatment-naive and had chronic HBV infection. Before surgery, four milliliters of peripheral blood were drawn into K2EDTA tubes. The paper's findings and limits, for the study overall: Because the samples were bulk and unsorted, CD4+ and CD8+ T cell repertoires could not be compared. The top 250 clones accounted for a significantly greater share of the repertoire in tumors than in blood (p = 0.039). Consistent with antigen-driven expansion, pairs of tumor regions showed higher repertoire overlap (mean about 36%) than either tumor-adjacent pairs (about 17%) or tumor-blood pairs (roughly 14%). Only the TCR beta chain was sequenced, so true repertoire diversity is likely underestimated because unpaired alpha chains were not captured. Only five patients were included in the study, and the authors note that the findings should be validated in a larger study.

TCRbeta-specific cDNA was reverse-transcribed from 500 ng total RNA using a constant-region primer and ProtoScript II reverse transcriptase. TCRbeta libraries were built with three nested multiplex PCR rounds, a slightly modified ARM-PCR procedure. Each of the first two PCR rounds ran for approximately 10 cycles and used multiplex TRBV1-TRBV30 forward primers together with a Cbeta reverse primer. A final 25-cycle PCR with Deep VentR polymerase added sample barcodes and Illumina adapters. Before sequencing, amplicons between 200 and 500 bp were purified from gel using a QIAquick gel extraction kit. An Illumina HiSeq 2500 was used to sequence the TCRbeta amplicons, generating 250-bp paired-end reads. In the source study's methods: Quality trimming of reads was performed with Trimmomatic v0.33, and paired reads were merged with FLASH v1.2.11 so that full CDR3 sequences could be recovered. MiGEC v1.2.1b assigned V, D and J germline segments to the rearranged TCRbeta sequences. VDJtools v1.0.0 computed clonotype statistics and Shannon-Wiener diversity indices. To cut down on sampling bias, every analysis after diversity analysis relied on just the 250 most abundant clonotypes from each sample. TCRdb redid the processing of the public reads, applying fastp at Q25 and MiXCR, and retained in-frame beta chains. Rows merge per CDR3 protein into single entries with the most common DNA and genes. V and J calls and clone size were set by TCRdb, not the authors. Recorded for this sample are about 180,000 distinct CDR3 sequences; about 55% of them occurred a single time. The ten largest clones capture approximately 68% of the sample.

The receptor was derived from a man aged 40-49 years with primary liver carcinoma and hepatitis B virus infection. In this chain, TRBV6-1 is recombined with TRBJ1-6; too little of a D gene remains to name it. The sequencing sample was made of peripheral blood. CDR3 loop: CAIGFTGRRDSPLYF. The sequenced DNA: TGTGCCATCGGATTCACGGGAAGAAGGGATTCACCCCTCTACTTT.